This entry is about one TCR beta chain. This record belongs to a study of cytomegalovirus exposure and HLA in healthy donors. The trim removed 5 bases at V and 4 bases at J, leaving 13 bases unmatched. CDR1 is SEHNR, CDR2 FQNEAQ, per germline (reference sequence). This CDR3 has 18 residues. Measured with immunoSEQ multiplex PCR; TCRdb has only the in-frame clones, and not every one. The sample holds 250,000 or so clones; roughly 87% are singletons and the top ten take 12%. The sequencing input was PBMCs. This chain uses TRBV7-9 with TRBJ2-7, with 14 bases lining up with TRBD2. This clonotype was sampled from a man between 18 and 35 years old in good health and CMV-seropositive. CDR3 residues: CASSAIPGLAGASYEQYF. The CDR3 DNA reads TGTGCCAGCAGCGCAATTCCGGGACTAGCGGGAGCATCGTACGAGCAGTACTTC. The whole variable domain, remainder taken from reference TRBV7-9 and TRBJ2-7, is DTGVSQNPRHKITKRGQNVTFRCDPISEHNRLYWYRQTLGQGPEFLTYFQNEAQLEKSRLLSDRFSAERPKGSFSTLEIQRTEQGDSAMYLCASSAIPGLAGASYEQYFGPGTRLTVT.